These T cell receptor beta chains were read from a single sample in a study of T cell responses to AZD1222 COVID-19 vaccine. The assay was immunoSEQ multiplex PCR, and TCRdb's table has in-frame clones only and misses some. In the table there are 100,000 to 150,000 clones, around 85% of which are singletons. The sample in question was peripheral blood, obtained on day 0 of AZD1222 vaccination. These receptors came from an adult in good health. CDR3s include the opening cysteine and the closing phenylalanine or tryptophan. D genes are given only for firm matches. Only some rows state a clone size, as once, few, many or a class for expanded clones.

D: NA
V: TRBV29-1
size: NA
J: TRBJ2-2
CDR3: CSVVGHLNTGELFF
DNA: TGCAGCGTTGTTGGTCACCTGAACACCGGGGAGCTGTTTTTT

D: TRBD2
V: TRBV11-3
size: NA
J: TRBJ2-7
CDR3: CASSKLAGPAYEQYF
DNA: TGTGCCAGCAGCAAACTAGCGGGCCCAGCCTACGAGCAGTACTTC

D: NA
V: TRBV12-3/TRBV12-4
size: NA
J: TRBJ1-2
CDR3: CASSLARGQGYTF
DNA: TGTGCCAGCAGTTTAGCCCGGGGCCAGGGCTACACCTTC

D: TRBD2
V: TRBV7-8
size: once
J: TRBJ2-7
CDR3: CASSPSRTSANKPYEQYF
DNA: TGTGCCAGCAGCCCATCTAGGACTAGCGCCAACAAACCTTACGAGCAGTACTTC

D: NA
V: TRBV5-1
size: NA
J: TRBJ1-4
CDR3: CASSLANGGRANEKLFF
DNA: TGCGCCAGCAGCTTGGCCAATGGGGGCAGGGCTAATGAAAAACTGTTTTTT

D: NA
V: TRBV6-5
size: NA
J: TRBJ1-1
CDR3: CASSTGWVYPEAFF
DNA: TGTGCCAGCAGCACAGGGTGGGTTTACCCTGAAGCTTTCTTT

D: TRBD1
V: TRBV28
size: NA
J: TRBJ1-5
CDR3: CASSFLGGQGADQPQHF
DNA: TGTGCCAGCAGTTTCCTGGGCGGACAGGGGGCGGACCAGCCCCAGCATTTT

D: TRBD1
V: TRBV5-1
size: few
J: TRBJ2-7
CDR3: CASSRPQDRGQSSYEQYF
DNA: TGCGCCAGCAGCCGCCCCCAGGACAGGGGTCAAAGCTCCTACGAGCAGTACTTC

D: TRBD2
V: TRBV29-1
size: NA
J: TRBJ2-1
CDR3: CSVELLAGGGDEQFF
DNA: TGCAGCGTCGAGTTACTAGCGGGAGGGGGTGATGAGCAGTTCTTC

D: TRBD1
V: TRBV7-2
size: NA
J: TRBJ1-2
CDR3: CASSSGQGPYGYTF
DNA: TGTGCCAGCAGCTCGGGACAGGGCCCCTATGGCTACACCTTC

D: NA
V: TRBV5-1
size: NA
J: TRBJ2-3
CDR3: CASSVGGGTDTQYF
DNA: TGCGCCAGCAGCGTAGGGGGGGGGACAGATACGCAGTATTTT

D: TRBD1
V: TRBV30
size: NA
J: TRBJ1-2
CDR3: CAWSVPGGDYGYTF
DNA: TGTGCCTGGAGTGTCCCAGGGGGCGACTATGGCTACACCTTC

D: NA
V: TRBV10-3
size: NA
J: TRBJ2-3
CDR3: CAISAGLWTDTQYF
DNA: TGTGCCATCAGTGCGGGGCTGTGGACAGATACGCAGTATTTT

D: TRBD1
V: TRBV27
size: NA
J: TRBJ2-7
CDR3: CASSKNRDRHYEQYF
DNA: TGTGCCAGCAGCAAAAACCGGGACAGGCACTACGAGCAGTACTTC

D: TRBD1
V: TRBV5-3
size: once
J: TRBJ1-4
CDR3: CARSLSLGDRGHATNEKLFF
DNA: TGTGCCAGAAGCTTAAGTCTTGGGGACAGGGGGCATGCAACTAATGAAAAACTGTTTTTT

D: NA
V: TRBV6-4
size: NA
J: TRBJ1-2
CDR3: CASSDRTTGNYGYTF
DNA: TGTGCCAGCAGTGACCGAACAACAGGGAACTATGGCTACACCTTC

D: NA
V: TRBV5-5
size: NA
J: TRBJ1-3
CDR3: CASSLDGVFSGNTIYF
DNA: TGTGCCAGCAGCCTCGATGGGGTGTTCTCTGGAAACACCATATATTTT

D: NA
V: TRBV2
size: NA
J: TRBJ2-7
CDR3: CASSEDGVNEQYF
DNA: TGTGCCAGCAGTGAAGATGGGGTTAACGAGCAGTACTTC

D: NA
V: TRBV7-6
size: NA
J: TRBJ2-7
CDR3: CASSSQLQAIHEQYF
DNA: TGTGCCAGCAGCTCGCAGCTTCAGGCCATCCACGAGCAGTACTTC

D: NA
V: TRBV7-9
size: NA
J: TRBJ2-4
CDR3: CASSPLDANKNIQYF
DNA: TGTGCCAGCAGCCCTTTGGACGCGAACAAAAACATTCAGTACTTC

D: TRBD1
V: TRBV11-3
size: once
J: TRBJ2-7
CDR3: CASSLDEWPGQGTYEQYF
DNA: TGTGCCAGCAGCTTAGATGAATGGCCGGGACAGGGGACGTACGAGCAGTACTTC

D: NA
V: TRBV5-1
size: NA
J: TRBJ2-2
CDR3: CASRIGTGHTGELFF
DNA: TGCGCCAGCAGGATCGGGACGGGCCACACCGGGGAGCTGTTTTTT